Below, 5 T cell receptor beta chains from the same sample are listed, as sequenced in a study of blood T cell repertoires in COVID-19. The assay was immunoSEQ multiplex PCR, and TCRdb's table has in-frame clones only and misses some. Of hundreds of thousands of clones in the sample, 89% were seen once. The specimen sequenced was peripheral blood. The receptors here all came from a woman aged 25 to 39 with COVID-19, enrolled during active disease.

The genes are TRBV6-5 and TRBJ2-7; no definite D call. The CDR3 loop spans 13 amino acids. Germline V lookup: CDR1 MNHEY, CDR2 SVGAGI. V lost 8 bases to trimming and J lost 4 bases, with 15 bases between them. CDR3 in DNA: TGTGCCAGCGGGCCGTTCACTTTGTACGAGCAGTACGTC. This sequence encodes CASGPFTLYEQYV.

The chain employs TRBV2 and TRBJ1-5, with TRBD1 matching 10 bases. The CDR3 is 16 residues long. Looked up from germline, CDR1 is SNHLY and CDR2 is FYNNEI. V trimming: 4 bases; J trimming: 0 bases; junction bases outside the gene matches: 3. CDR3 region: CASSGQGASSNQPQHF. In DNA, the CDR3 is TGTGCCAGCAGTGGACAGGGGGCGAGTAGCAATCAGCCCCAGCATTTT.

In its sample, this clone was seen a few times. The same CDR3 arises from other DNA sequences in this sample as well. The rearrangement uses TRBV5-1 and TRBJ1-4; 8 bases are a match to TRBD1. V lost 0 bases to trimming and J lost 6 bases; unmatched junction nucleotides: 1. The germline gives CDR1 SGHRS, CDR2 YFSETQ. The CDR3 covers 14 residues. The CDR3 region has the DNA TGCGCCAGCAGCTTGGACAGGGGGGATGAAAAACTGTTTTTT. Translated: CASSLDRGDEKLFF.

This chain links TRBV6-9 with TRBJ1-1; 8 nucleotides agree with TRBD1. The CDR3 spans 16 residues. Germline values: CDR1 MNHGY, CDR2 SVAAGI. J lost 1 base, V lost 3 bases, and 7 bases had no gene match. The CDR3 sequence: CASSYPSGTGNTEAFF. CDR3 DNA sequence: TGTGCCAGCAGTTACCCCTCCGGGACAGGGAACACTGAAGCTTTCTTT.

The V and J genes are TRBV3-1 (or the pseudogene TRBV3-2) and TRBJ2-5, with 8 bases lining up with TRBD1. The CDR3 is 12 residues long. Germline loops: CDR1 LGHDT, CDR2 YNNKEL (reference sequence). J gave up 5 bases and V 7 bases, and 3 bases lay outside the gene matches. DNA of the CDR3: TGTGCCAGCACCCAGGGGGCTGAGACCCAGTACTTC. It codes for CASTQGAETQYF.